This TCR beta chain emerged from a study of control samples from healthy donors and cancer patients. This CDR3 region has 17 residues. Germline CDR1 SGDLS, CDR2 YYNGEE. Germline trimming cut 0 bases from V and 8 bases from J; bases unmatched to any gene: 11. Here immunoSEQ multiplex PCR was the method, and the copy in TCRdb shows in-frame clones only, minus some. This table holds 100,000 to 150,000 clones, 75% to 95% found once. This sequence originates from a man between 18 and 29 years old in good health. Sample: blood. This chain links TRBV9 with TRBJ1-4; 9 nucleotides align to TRBD1. This CDR3 reads CASSVGNVVDRGEKLFF. The CDR3, as DNA: TGTGCCAGCAGCGTAGGAAACGTCGTGGACAGGGGAGAAAAACTGTTTTTT. Using reference TRBV9 and TRBJ1-4 for the parts outside the CDR3, the full variable domain is DSGVTQTPKHLITATGQRVTLRCSPRSGDLSVYWYQQSLDQGLQFLIQYYNGEERAKGNILERFSAQQFPDLHSELNLSSLELGDSALYFCASSVGNVVDRGEKLFFGSGTQLSVL.